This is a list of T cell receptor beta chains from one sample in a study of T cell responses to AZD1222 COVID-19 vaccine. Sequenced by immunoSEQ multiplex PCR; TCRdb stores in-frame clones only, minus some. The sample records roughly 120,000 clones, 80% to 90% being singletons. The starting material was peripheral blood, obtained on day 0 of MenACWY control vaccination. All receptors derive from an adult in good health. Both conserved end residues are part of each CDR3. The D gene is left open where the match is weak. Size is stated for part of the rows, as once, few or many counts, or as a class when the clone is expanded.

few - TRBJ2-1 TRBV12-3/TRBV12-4 TGTGCCAGCTGCCCGGGGGTACATGAGCAGTTCTTC CASCPGVHEQFF
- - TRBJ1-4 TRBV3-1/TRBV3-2 TGTGCCAGCAGCCCCAAGGTGGGGAGCGGTGAAAAACTGTTTTTT CASSPKVGSGEKLFF
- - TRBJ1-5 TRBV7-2 TGTGCCAGCACTTTAACATTGACAGCGAATCAGCCCCAGCATTTT CASTLTLTANQPQHF
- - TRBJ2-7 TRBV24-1 TGTGCCACCAGTGATCGGGGCTACGAGCAGTACTTC CATSDRGYEQYF
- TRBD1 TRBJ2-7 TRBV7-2 TGTGCCAGCAGCACCGGACAGGGTCACCACGAGCAGTACTTC CASSTGQGHHEQYF
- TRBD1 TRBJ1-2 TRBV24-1 TGTGCCACCAGTGATTTAGGACAGGAAAATGGCTACACCTTC CATSDLGQENGYTF
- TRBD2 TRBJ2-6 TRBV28 TGTGCCAGCAGTTGGGGACTAGCGGGGTTCGACTCCGGGGCCAACGTCCTGACTTTC CASSWGLAGFDSGANVLTF
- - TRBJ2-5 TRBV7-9 TGTGCCAGCAGCTTAACCCAGACCCGAGGGGAGACCCAGTACTTC CASSLTQTRGETQYF
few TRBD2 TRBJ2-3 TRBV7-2 TGTGCCAGCAGCCCTACTAGCGGACATACATCAGATACGCAGTATTTT CASSPTSGHTSDTQYF
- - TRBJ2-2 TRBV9 TGTGCCAGCAAGCCGTCAACGAACACCGGGGAGCTGTTTTTT CASKPSTNTGELFF
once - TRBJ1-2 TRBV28 TGTGCCAGCAGGAGACAGCCTAACTATGGCTACACCTTC CASRRQPNYGYTF
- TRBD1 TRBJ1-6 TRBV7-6 TGTGCCAGCAGCCCAATGGGACAGGGGATGGGCTCACCCCTCCACTTT CASSPMGQGMGSPLHF
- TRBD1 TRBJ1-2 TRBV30 TGTGCCTGGAGCCGACAGGGGCGATGGTATGGCTACACCTTC CAWSRQGRWYGYTF
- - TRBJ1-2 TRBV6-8 TGTGCCAGCGCCGTACAGGGTCTAGGCGTGGATGGCTACACCTTC CASAVQGLGVDGYTF
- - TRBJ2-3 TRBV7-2 TGTGCTCAGGGGGAGCGGGGCCTTCACACAGATACGCAGTATTTT CAQGERGLHTDTQYF
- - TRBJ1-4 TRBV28 TGTGCCAGCAGTTCCCTCTCAAACATTGATGAAAAACTGTTTTTT CASSSLSNIDEKLFF
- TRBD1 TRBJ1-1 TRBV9 TGTGCCAGCACCGCCCTTGGACAGGCGAACACTGAAGCTTTCTTT CASTALGQANTEAFF
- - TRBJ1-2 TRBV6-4 TGTGCCAGCAAGACTTATCCAGGGGACTATGGCTACACCTTC CASKTYPGDYGYTF
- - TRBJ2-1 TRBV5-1 TGCGCCAGCAGCTTGGGGTTCGTCGGTGGCAATGAGCAGTTCTTC CASSLGFVGGNEQFF
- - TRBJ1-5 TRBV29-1 TGCAGCGTCATCCCCGGGGGCAATCAGCCCCAGCATTTT CSVIPGGNQPQHF
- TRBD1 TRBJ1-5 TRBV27 TGTGCCAGCAGCCTACAACCGACAGGGAATCAGCCCCAGCATTTT CASSLQPTGNQPQHF
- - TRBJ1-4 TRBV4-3 TGCGCCAGCAGCCAAGATTCGGGGGGGTGGAATGAAAAACTGTTTTTT CASSQDSGGWNEKLFF
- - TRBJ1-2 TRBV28 TGTGCCAGCAGTCTTGGCGGGGGCGGACTATGGGGCTACACCTTC CASSLGGGGLWGYTF
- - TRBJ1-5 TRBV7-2 TGTGCCAGCAGCTTACGGCAGGGTCATCAGCCCCAGCATTTT CASSLRQGHQPQHF
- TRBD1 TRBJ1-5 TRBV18 TGTGCCAGCTCTCCGAGATCCGCACAGGGGAGCAATCAGCCCCAGCATTTT CASSPRSAQGSNQPQHF
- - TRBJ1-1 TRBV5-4 TGTGCCAGCAGCTTGGAACGGGGTATCACTGAAGCTTTCTTT CASSLERGITEAFF
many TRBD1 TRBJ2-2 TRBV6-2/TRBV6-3 TGTGCCAGCAGCAAGGGGGACAGTACCGGGGAGCTGTTTTTT CASSKGDSTGELFF
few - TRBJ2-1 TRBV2 TGTGCCAGCAGTGAAGCGCTTAGTGGTTCCCGGTTGGATGAGCAGTTCTTC CASSEALSGSRLDEQFF
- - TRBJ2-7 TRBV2 TGTGCCAGCAGGGGGAGCCCCGCCGAGCAGTACTTC CASRGSPAEQYF
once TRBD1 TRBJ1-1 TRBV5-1 TGCGCCAGCAAACAGGGACAGGGTTACCTAATGAACACTGAAGCTTTCTTT CASKQGQGYLMNTEAFF
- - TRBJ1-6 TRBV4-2 TGTGCCAGCAGCCAGGAAGCAAACAGTTTTGGTAATTCACCCCTCCACTTT CASSQEANSFGNSPLHF
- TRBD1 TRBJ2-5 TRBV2 TGTGCCAGCACGGGCAGGGGGCTTGAGACCCAGTACTTC CASTGRGLETQYF
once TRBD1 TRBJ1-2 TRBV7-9 TGTGCCAGCAGCCCGGGACAGGAGGCCTATGTCTACACCTTC CASSPGQEAYVYTF
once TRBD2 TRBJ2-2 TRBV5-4 TGTGCCAGCAGCCGGAGCGGGGGGACCACCGGGGAGCTGTTTTTT CASSRSGGTTGELFF
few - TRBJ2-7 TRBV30 TGTGCCTGGAGGCCTACTACTCCCTACGAGCAGTACTTC CAWRPTTPYEQYF
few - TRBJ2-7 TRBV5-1 TGCGCCAGCAGTAAGGGTGCCTACGAGCAGTACTTC CASSKGAYEQYF
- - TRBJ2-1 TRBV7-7 TGTGCCAGCAGCTGGGGGAGCGGGCATGAGCAGTTCTTC CASSWGSGHEQFF
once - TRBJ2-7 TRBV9 TGTGCCAGCAGCGTAGCTGAGACATCCTACGAGCAGTACTTC CASSVAETSYEQYF
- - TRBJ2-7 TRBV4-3 TGCGCCAGCAGCCAAGAGTGGCGGGGGCCCTACGAGCAGTACTTC CASSQEWRGPYEQYF
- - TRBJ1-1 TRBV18 TGTGCCAGCTCACCCGGACTTATGAACACTGAAGCTTTCTTT CASSPGLMNTEAFF
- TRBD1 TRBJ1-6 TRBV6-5 TGTGCCAGCAGTTACGGAGGGGGCCCTTCACCCCTCCACTTT CASSYGGGPSPLHF
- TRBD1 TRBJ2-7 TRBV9 TGTGCCAGCAGCGTAGGCGCCAGGGGACAGGGGAGAGAGCAGTACTTC CASSVGARGQGREQYF
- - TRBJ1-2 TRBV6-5 TGTGCCAGCAGTAGCGGGACATTCCATGGCTACACCTTC CASSSGTFHGYTF